This T cell receptor beta chain was captured in a study of blood T cell repertoires in COVID-19. Study overall: Donors in the United States, Italy and Spain gave samples during acute or convalescent COVID-19. The cDNA or gDNA used as material had been derived from T cells, B-cell-depleted T cells, or PBMCs.

In the study's own analysis: From reference gene primer amplification, estimates of nucleated cell counts were derived. Here immunoSEQ multiplex PCR was the method, and the copy in TCRdb shows in-frame clones only, minus some. D and trimming come from the DNA, and the V and J calls and clone size come from that table. The table lists approximately 21,000 clones, roughly 88% of them singletons. V dropped 2 bases and J dropped 6; count of bases not matched to a gene: 6. Germline V gene data show CDR1 as MDHEN and CDR2 as SYDVKM. The CDR3 totals 15 residues. This clonotype was sampled from a woman of 80 years or more with active or convalescent COVID-19. The chain has TRBV28 and TRBJ1-5; TRBD1 agrees at 8 bases. Sequences were obtained from peripheral blood. CDR3 sequence reads: CASSLPGQGGQPQHF. The CDR3 DNA sequence: TGTGCCAGCAGTTTACCAGGACAGGGAGGTCAGCCCCAGCATTTT.